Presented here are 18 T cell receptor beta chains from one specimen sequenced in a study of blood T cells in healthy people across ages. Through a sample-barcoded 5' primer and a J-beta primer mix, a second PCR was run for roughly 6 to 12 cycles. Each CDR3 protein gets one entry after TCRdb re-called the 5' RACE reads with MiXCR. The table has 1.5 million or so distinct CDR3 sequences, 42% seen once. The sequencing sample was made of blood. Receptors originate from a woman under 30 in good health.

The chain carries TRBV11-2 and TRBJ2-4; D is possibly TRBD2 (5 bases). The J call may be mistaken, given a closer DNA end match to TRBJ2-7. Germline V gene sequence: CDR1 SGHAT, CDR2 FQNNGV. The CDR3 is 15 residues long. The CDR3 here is CASSLGGGTTYEQYF. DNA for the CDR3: TGTGCCAGCAGCTTAGGTGGAGGAACTACCTACGAGCAGTACTTC.

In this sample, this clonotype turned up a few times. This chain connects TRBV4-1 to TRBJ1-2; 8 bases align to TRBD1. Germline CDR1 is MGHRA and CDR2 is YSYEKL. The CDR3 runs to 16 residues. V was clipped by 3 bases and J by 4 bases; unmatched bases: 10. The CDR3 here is CASSHPRGRGPYGYTF. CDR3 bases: TGCGCCAGCAGCCACCCCAGGGGCAGGGGGCCCTATGGCTACACCTTC.

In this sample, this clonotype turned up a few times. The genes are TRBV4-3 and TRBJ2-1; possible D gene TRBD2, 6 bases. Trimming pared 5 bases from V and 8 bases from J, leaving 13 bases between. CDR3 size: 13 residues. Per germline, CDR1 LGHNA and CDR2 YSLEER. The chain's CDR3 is CASSSGFRDEQFF. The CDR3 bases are TGCGCCAGCAGCAGCGGGTTCAGGGATGAGCAGTTCTTC.

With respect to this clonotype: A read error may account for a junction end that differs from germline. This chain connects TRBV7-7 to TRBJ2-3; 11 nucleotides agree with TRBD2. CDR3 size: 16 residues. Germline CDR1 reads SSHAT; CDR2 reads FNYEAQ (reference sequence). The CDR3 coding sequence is TGTGCTAGCAGCCGGACTAGCGGGTCTAGCACAGATACGCAGTATTTT. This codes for CASSRTSGSSTDTQYF.

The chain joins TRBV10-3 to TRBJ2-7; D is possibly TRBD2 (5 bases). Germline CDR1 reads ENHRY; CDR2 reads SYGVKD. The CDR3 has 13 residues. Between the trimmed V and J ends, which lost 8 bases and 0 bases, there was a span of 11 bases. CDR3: CAIGSILSYEQYF. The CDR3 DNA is TGTGCCATCGGGAGTATCCTCTCCTACGAGCAGTACTTC.

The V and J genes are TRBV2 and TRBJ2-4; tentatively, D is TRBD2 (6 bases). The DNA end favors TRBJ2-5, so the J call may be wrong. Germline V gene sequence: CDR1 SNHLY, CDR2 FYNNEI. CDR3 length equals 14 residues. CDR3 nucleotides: TGTGCCAGCAGTGAAGCGACTAGGTGGGAGACCCAGTACTTC. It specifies CASSEATRWETQYF.

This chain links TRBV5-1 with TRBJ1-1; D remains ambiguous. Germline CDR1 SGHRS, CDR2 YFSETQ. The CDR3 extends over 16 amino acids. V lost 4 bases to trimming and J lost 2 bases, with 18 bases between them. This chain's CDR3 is CASSPGLILPNTEAFF. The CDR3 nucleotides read TGCGCCAGCAGCCCCGGTCTTATTCTACCCAACACTGAAGCTTTCTTT.

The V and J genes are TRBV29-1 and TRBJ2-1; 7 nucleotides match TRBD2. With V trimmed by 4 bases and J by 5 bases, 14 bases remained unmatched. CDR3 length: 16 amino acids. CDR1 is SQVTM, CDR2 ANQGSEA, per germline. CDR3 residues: CSVGIGRLGRDNEQFF. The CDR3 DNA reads TGCAGCGTTGGTATCGGGAGGCTCGGTCGGGACAATGAGCAGTTCTTC.

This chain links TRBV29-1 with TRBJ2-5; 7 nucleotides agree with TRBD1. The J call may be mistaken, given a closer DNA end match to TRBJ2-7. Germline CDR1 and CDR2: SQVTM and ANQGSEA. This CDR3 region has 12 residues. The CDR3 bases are TGCAGCGCTTCAACAGGGGCCCACGAGCAGTACTTC. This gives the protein CSASTGAHEQYF.

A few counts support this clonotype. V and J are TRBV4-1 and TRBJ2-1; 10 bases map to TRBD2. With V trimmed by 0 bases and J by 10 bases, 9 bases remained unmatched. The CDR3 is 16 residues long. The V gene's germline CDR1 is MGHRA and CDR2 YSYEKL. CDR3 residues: CASSQDLLAGVWEQFF. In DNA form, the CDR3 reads TGCGCCAGCAGCCAAGATTTGCTAGCGGGAGTTTGGGAGCAGTTCTTC.

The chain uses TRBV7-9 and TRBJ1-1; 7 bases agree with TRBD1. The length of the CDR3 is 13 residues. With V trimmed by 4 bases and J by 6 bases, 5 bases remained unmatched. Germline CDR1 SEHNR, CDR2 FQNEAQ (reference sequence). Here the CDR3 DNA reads TGTGCCAGCAGCTACGGGACAGCCCCTGAAGCTTTCTTT. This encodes CASSYGTAPEAFF.

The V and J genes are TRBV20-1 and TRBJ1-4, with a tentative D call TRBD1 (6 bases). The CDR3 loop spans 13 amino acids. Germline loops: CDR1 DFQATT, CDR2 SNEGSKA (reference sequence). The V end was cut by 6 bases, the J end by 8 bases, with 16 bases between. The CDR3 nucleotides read TGCAGTGCCACGAAACAGGGAGGGGAAAAACTGTTTTTT. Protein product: CSATKQGGEKLFF.

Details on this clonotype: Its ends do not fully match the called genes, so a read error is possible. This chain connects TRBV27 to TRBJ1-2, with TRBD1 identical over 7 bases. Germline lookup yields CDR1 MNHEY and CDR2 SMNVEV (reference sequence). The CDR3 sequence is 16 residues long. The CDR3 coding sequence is TGTGCCAGCAGTTTTAACCCGGGCCAGGGGGTTTATGACTACACCTTC. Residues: CASSFNPGQGVYDYTF.

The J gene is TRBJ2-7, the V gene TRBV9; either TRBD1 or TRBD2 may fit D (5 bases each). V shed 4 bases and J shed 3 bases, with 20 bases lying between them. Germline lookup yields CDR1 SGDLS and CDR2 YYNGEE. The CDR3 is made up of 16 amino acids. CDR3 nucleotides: TGTGCCAGCAGCCCCATGGGACCAGAAGGGGTCTACGAGCAGTACTTC. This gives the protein CASSPMGPEGVYEQYF.

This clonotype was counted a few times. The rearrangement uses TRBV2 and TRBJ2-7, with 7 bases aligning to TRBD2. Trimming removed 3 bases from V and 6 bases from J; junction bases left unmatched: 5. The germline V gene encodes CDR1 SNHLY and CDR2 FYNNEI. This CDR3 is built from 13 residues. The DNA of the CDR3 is TGTGCCAGCAGTGAGACTAGCTTTGGCGAGCAGTACTTC. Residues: CASSETSFGEQYF.

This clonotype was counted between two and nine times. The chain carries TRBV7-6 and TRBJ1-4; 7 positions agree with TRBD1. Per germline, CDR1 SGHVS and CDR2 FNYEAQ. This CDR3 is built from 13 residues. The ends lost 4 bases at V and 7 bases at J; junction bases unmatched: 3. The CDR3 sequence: CASSSGGSEKLFF. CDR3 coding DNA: TGTGCCAGCAGCTCAGGGGGATCTGAAAAACTGTTTTTT. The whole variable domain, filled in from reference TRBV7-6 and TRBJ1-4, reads GAGVSQSPRYKVTKRGQDVALRCDPISGHVSLYWYRQALGQGPEFLTYFNYEAQQDKSGLPNDRFSAERPEGSISTLTIQRTEQRDSAMYRCASSSGGSEKLFFGSGTQLSVL.

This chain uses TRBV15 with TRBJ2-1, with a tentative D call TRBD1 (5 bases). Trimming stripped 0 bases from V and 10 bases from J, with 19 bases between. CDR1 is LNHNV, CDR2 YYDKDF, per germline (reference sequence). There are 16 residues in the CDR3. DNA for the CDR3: TGTGCCACCAGCAGAGATTTGAACAGGTTCGCCTACGAGCAGTTCTTC. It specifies CATSRDLNRFAYEQFF.

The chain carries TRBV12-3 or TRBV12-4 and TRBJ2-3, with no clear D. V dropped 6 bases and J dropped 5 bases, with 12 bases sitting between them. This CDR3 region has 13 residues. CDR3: CASSTNSGDTQYF. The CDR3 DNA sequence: TGTGCCAGCAGCACCAACTCCGGAGATACGCAGTATTTT.